Below, 30 T cell receptor beta chains from the same sample are listed, as sequenced in a study of blood T cell repertoires in COVID-19. Sequencing was performed with immunoSEQ multiplex PCR; in TCRdb, only in-frame clones are kept and a portion is missing. Of 190,000 or so clones in the sample, less than 90% are singletons; the top ten hold about 4.5%. Sequenced: PBMCs or T cells enriched from blood (not recorded which). All receptors come from a woman aged 25 to 39 who had been exposed to COVID-19.

The rearrangement links TRBV5-1 to TRBJ1-1, with D unclear. Trimming stripped 7 bases from V and 11 bases from J, with 21 bases between. The CDR3 covers 13 residues. From germline, CDR1 is SGHRS and CDR2 YFSETQ. The CDR3 loop reads CASSFGLTGEAFF. The CDR3 DNA is TGCGCCAGCTCGTTCGGCCTAACGGGTGAGGCTTTCTTT.

The chain links TRBV18 to TRBJ2-7, with a possible D match to TRBD1 (5 bases). Trimming pared 6 bases from V and 6 bases from J, leaving 21 bases between. CDR3 length equals 15 residues. Germline V gives CDR1 KGHSH, CDR2 LQKENI. The CDR3 sequence is CASSTSGQGGSEQYF. CDR3 nucleotide sequence: TGTGCCAGCTCTACTTCTGGGCAGGGTGGTTCCGAGCAGTACTTC.

J is TRBJ2-7 and V is TRBV15; possible D gene TRBD2, 5 bases. Germline V gene data show CDR1 as LNHNV and CDR2 as YYDKDF (reference sequence). The V and J ends lost 1 base and 2 bases respectively, with 15 bases between them. This CDR3 comprises 16 residues. The CDR3 here is CATSRGGPNNAYEQYF. Here the CDR3 DNA reads TGTGCCACCAGCAGAGGCGGGCCGAATAACGCCTACGAGCAGTACTTC. The full variable domain, with the rest looked up from reference TRBV15 and TRBJ2-7, is DAMVIQNPRYQVTQFGKPVTLSCSQTLNHNVMYWYQQKSSQAPKLLFHYYDKDFNNEADTPDNFQSRRPNTSFCFLDIRSPGLGDTAMYLCATSRGGPNNAYEQYFGPGTRLTVT.

This clone was recorded once. CDR3 protein: CASAIQAAGNEKLFF. The CDR3, as DNA: TGTGCCAGCGCAATCCAGGCAGCGGGTAATGAAAAACTGTTTTTT. The rearrangement joins TRBV2 to TRBJ1-4; D is ambiguous. V shed 8 bases and J shed 4 bases, with 17 bases lying between them. CDR1 is SNHLY and CDR2 is FYNNEI in the germline V gene. The CDR3 loop spans 15 amino acids.

This clone was seen only once. The V gene is TRBV27, the J gene TRBJ1-5; a weak D match, TRBD1 (5 bases). Germline lookup yields CDR1 MNHEY and CDR2 SMNVEV (reference sequence). The length of the CDR3 is 14 residues. V was clipped by 2 bases and J by 10 bases, with 15 bases between them. Here the CDR3 DNA reads TGTGCCAGCAGTTTAATTTTAGGGGATCGACCCCAGCATTTT. It yields the protein CASSLILGDRPQHF.

V gene TRBV2 combines with J gene TRBJ1-2, with D hard to call. V lost 5 bases to trimming and J lost 8 bases, with 18 bases between them. This CDR3 spans 14 amino acids. Germline V lookup: CDR1 SNHLY, CDR2 FYNNEI. This chain's CDR3 is CASSSEVEGPGYTF. Written as DNA, the CDR3 is TGTGCCAGCAGTAGTGAAGTTGAGGGTCCGGGCTACACCTTC.

The V gene is TRBV27, the J gene TRBJ2-7; 8 bases are a match to TRBD1. There are 13 residues in the CDR3. The germline V gene encodes CDR1 MNHEY and CDR2 SMNVEV (reference sequence). Unmatched junction bases numbered 0, after V lost 0 bases and J lost 5 bases. CDR3 sequence reads: CASSLSRGHEQYF. The CDR3 nucleotides are TGTGCCAGCAGTTTATCCAGGGGGCACGAGCAGTACTTC.

The chain combines TRBV2 with TRBJ1-1; possibly TRBD1 for D (6 bases). The CDR3 is made up of 14 amino acids. CDR1 and CDR2 (germline): SNHLY, FYNNEI. Trimming cost V 6 bases and J 11 bases, with 22 bases left between them. The CDR3 bases are TGTGCCAGCAGGGTAACAGGGTTAGAAGGTCGGGCTTTCTTT. Residues: CASRVTGLEGRAFF.

The chain joins TRBV5-4 to TRBJ1-6, with 8 bases matching TRBD1. Germline CDR1 reads SGHNT; CDR2 reads YYREEE (reference sequence). V lost 0 bases, J lost 10 bases, and 12 bases stayed unmatched. CDR3 length: 17 residues. The CDR3 nucleotides are TGTGCCAGCAGCTTGGCCGTTAGTGGGGGGACAGGATCACCCCTCCACTTT. This sequence encodes CASSLAVSGGTGSPLHF. Looking up the rest from reference TRBV5-4 and TRBJ1-6 gives the full variable domain: ETGVTQSPTHLIKTRGQQVTLRCSSQSGHNTVSWYQQALGQGPQFIFQYYREEENGRGNFPPRFSGLQFPNYSSELNVNALELDDSALYLCASSLAVSGGTGSPLHFGNGTRLTVT.

J is TRBJ2-3 and V is TRBV11-2; 7 bases agree with TRBD2. V dropped 1 base and J dropped 6; count of bases not matched to a gene: 19. The length of the CDR3 is 19 residues. Germline values: CDR1 SGHAT, CDR2 FQNNGV. The CDR3 bases are TGTGCCAGCAGCTTAGGGCCCGTGGGCGGGGGTGACCTTGCGGATACGCAGTATTTT. Translation: CASSLGPVGGGDLADTQYF.

J is TRBJ1-2 and V is TRBV27; 10 nucleotides line up with TRBD1. V lost 6 bases, J lost 9 bases, and 4 bases stayed unmatched. Germline V CDR1 and CDR2: MNHEY, SMNVEV (reference sequence). This CDR3 comprises 12 residues. CDR3 sequence reads: CASSRTGGRYTF. CDR3 DNA sequence: TGTGCCAGCAGCCGGACAGGGGGACGCTACACCTTC.

This chain links TRBV27 with TRBJ1-2; D is ambiguous. Between the trimmed V and J ends, which lost 2 bases and 9 bases, there was a span of 13 bases. The CDR3 loop spans 13 amino acids. The germline CDR1 and CDR2 sequences are MNHEY and SMNVEV (reference sequence). This chain's CDR3 is CASSLATGVSYTF. For the CDR3, the DNA is TGTGCCAGCAGTTTAGCGACCGGGGTGAGCTACACCTTC.

V usage is TRBV30 and J usage is TRBJ2-5; 9 nucleotides align to TRBD2. CDR3 length: 12 amino acids. V shed 8 bases, J shed 1 base, and the junction held 2 bases outside the gene matches. Germline loops: CDR1 GTSNPN, CDR2 SVGIG (reference sequence). CDR3 region: CAGSGGQETQYF. Here the CDR3 DNA reads TGTGCCGGTAGCGGGGGCCAAGAGACCCAGTACTTC.

V and J are TRBV5-4 and TRBJ2-7; weak D call: TRBD1 (6 bases). Per the germline V gene, CDR1 is SGHNT and CDR2 is YYREEE (reference sequence). The ends were cut back, 5 bases at V and 5 bases at J, with 17 bases in the middle. This CDR3 spans 14 amino acids. This CDR3 is CASREMAGVDEQYF. The CDR3 DNA reads TGTGCCAGCAGGGAGATGGCAGGGGTCGACGAGCAGTACTTC.

The chain employs TRBV6-5 and TRBJ1-1, with D unresolved. The V gene lost 0 bases and the J gene lost 1 base, with 3 bases spanning the gap. The CDR3 runs to 13 residues. The germline V gene has CDR1 MNHEY and CDR2 SVGAGI. The CDR3 spells CASSYSQNTEAFF. DNA of the CDR3: TGTGCCAGCAGTTACTCACAGAACACTGAAGCTTTCTTT.

The chain has TRBV6-5 and TRBJ2-2, with TRBD1 matching 7 bases. This CDR3 contains 14 residues. With V trimmed by 8 bases and J by 5 bases, 8 bases remained unmatched. The germline CDR1 and CDR2 sequences are MNHEY and SVGAGI. For the CDR3, the DNA is TGTGCCAGCGAGGCCTCAGGGGGAACCGGGGAGCTGTTTTTT. It specifies CASEASGGTGELFF.

This chain connects TRBV11-2 to TRBJ1-2; tentatively, D is TRBD1 (5 bases). Germline loops: CDR1 SGHAT, CDR2 FQNNGV. The CDR3 is 16 amino acids. Deletions cut 10 bases from V and 3 bases from J, with 24 bases between. CDR3 sequence: CANPLQGPPPYYGYTF. The CDR3 nucleotides read TGTGCCAACCCCCTCCAGGGTCCCCCTCCCTACTATGGCTACACCTTC.

The chain employs TRBV19 and TRBJ1-2, with D unclear. V lost 3 bases to trimming and J lost 0 bases, with 8 bases between them. This CDR3 is 14 amino acids long. Germline V gene sequence: CDR1 LNHDA, CDR2 SQIVND (reference sequence). The CDR3 here is CASSMQVANYGYTF. The DNA of the CDR3 is TGTGCCAGTAGTATGCAGGTAGCTAACTATGGCTACACCTTC.

The chain combines TRBV11-2 with TRBJ2-2; 9 positions agree with TRBD2. The CDR3 sequence is 16 residues long. Germline V CDR1 and CDR2: SGHAT, FQNNGV. The V gene end was trimmed by 0 bases and the J gene end by 2 bases; junction bases not matched to a gene: 1. CDR3 bases: TGTGCCAGCAGCTTAGAACTAGCGGGTAACACCGGGGAGCTGTTTTTT. This sequence encodes CASSLELAGNTGELFF.

The chain is built from TRBV7-2 and TRBJ2-1; 8 nucleotides agree with TRBD2. Looked up from germline, CDR1 is SGHTA and CDR2 is FQGNSA. Trimming took 1 base from V and 2 from J; bases not matched to a gene: 1. This CDR3 contains 15 residues. DNA for the CDR3: TGTGCCAGCAGCTTAGACGGGGGGGCCTACAATGAGCAGTTCTTC. It yields the protein CASSLDGGAYNEQFF.

The rearrangement links TRBV5-1 to TRBJ2-6; 12 bases align to TRBD1. The CDR3 contains 18 residues. V lost 3 bases, J lost 1 base, and 5 bases stayed unmatched. Germline-derived CDR1 and CDR2 are SGHRS and YFSETQ. The CDR3 DNA reads as TGCGCCAGCAGCTCCGGGACAGGGGGCCCATCTGGGGCCAACGTCCTGACTTTC. As protein: CASSSGTGGPSGANVLTF.

This clone was seen only once. The genes are TRBV28 and TRBJ2-1, with 11 bases lining up with TRBD1. After removal of 6 bases from V and 2 bases from J, the junction contained 9 bases not matched to a gene. The CDR3 spans 17 residues. From germline, CDR1 is MDHEN and CDR2 SYDVKM. In nucleotides, the CDR3 is TGTGCCAGCAGACGGGACAGGGGGTCCCCAACCTACAATGAGCAGTTCTTC. Encoded protein: CASRRDRGSPTYNEQFF.

The V gene is TRBV5-1, the J gene TRBJ2-7; D is possibly TRBD1 (5 bases). The CDR3 sequence is 14 residues long. CDR1 and CDR2 (germline): SGHRS, YFSETQ. Trimming took off 4 bases at V and 3 bases at J, with 14 bases between the two ends. As DNA, the CDR3 is TGCGCCAGCAGCCCCTCCGGCAGGGTCTACGAGCAGTACTTC. This encodes CASSPSGRVYEQYF.

The chain has TRBV11-2 and TRBJ1-2, with 8 bases identical to TRBD1. CDR3 size: 14 residues. The germline CDR1 and CDR2 sequences are SGHAT and FQNNGV. The V gene end was trimmed by 6 bases and the J gene end by 4 bases; junction bases not matched to a gene: 7. This CDR3 reads CASSPGGLSYGYTF. In nucleotides, the CDR3 is TGTGCCAGCAGTCCAGGGGGCTTGAGCTATGGCTACACCTTC.

The gene calls are TRBV10-2 and TRBJ1-1; weak D call: TRBD1 (6 bases). Deletions cut 6 bases from V and 4 bases from J, with 12 bases between. The CDR3 totals 13 residues. Germline V gene lookup returns CDR1 WSHSY and CDR2 SAAADI. As DNA, the CDR3 is TGCGCCAGCAGGGGCAGGGGAGTCACTGAAGCTTTCTTT. Amino acid sequence: CASRGRGVTEAFF.

The V call is TRBV6-5, the J call TRBJ1-2, with 7 bases identical to TRBD1. The CDR3 has 15 residues. In germline, CDR1 is MNHEY, CDR2 SVGAGI. J gave up 2 bases and V 6 bases, and 9 bases lay outside the gene matches. CDR3 protein: CASSGARGSNYGYTF. CDR3 in DNA: TGTGCCAGCAGCGGGGCCAGGGGGTCCAACTATGGCTACACCTTC.

J is TRBJ1-2 and V is TRBV23-1; possibly TRBD1 for D (6 bases). TRBV23-1 is an open reading frame, and its role is uncertain. V was pared by 4 bases and J by 7 bases, with 22 bases between. The CDR3 spans 16 residues. CDR3 sequence: CASSPFIGQHFAGYTF. The CDR3 region has the DNA TGCGCCAGCAGTCCATTTATCGGACAGCATTTTGCTGGCTACACCTTC.

The genes are TRBV18 and TRBJ1-6; D is perhaps TRBD1 (5 bases). The CDR3 consists of 16 residues. Germline CDR1 and CDR2: KGHSH and LQKENI. The V gene lost 3 bases and the J gene lost 6 bases, with 15 bases spanning the gap. CDR3 nucleotide sequence: TGTGCCAGCTCACCTACGGGGGGGGGAGTTAATTCACCCCTCCACTTT. This encodes CASSPTGGGVNSPLHF.

The chain couples TRBV5-1 to TRBJ2-5, with TRBD2 identical over 8 bases. This CDR3 comprises 17 residues. The V gene's germline CDR1 is SGHRS and CDR2 YFSETQ. Unmatched junction bases numbered 13, after V lost 4 bases and J lost 2 bases. The CDR3: CASSHRIGTSRQETQYF. The CDR3 DNA sequence: TGCGCCAGCAGCCACCGTATCGGGACTAGTAGGCAAGAGACCCAGTACTTC.

The J gene is TRBJ2-5, the V gene TRBV13; TRBD2 agrees at 14 bases. This CDR3 has 19 amino acids. The V segment lost 3 bases and the J segment 3 bases; nucleotides outside the gene matches: 12. The germline V gene encodes CDR1 PRHDT and CDR2 FYEKMQ (reference sequence). This chain's CDR3 is CASSLRRLAGGPGEETQYF. CDR3 DNA sequence: TGTGCCAGCAGCTTGAGGAGACTAGCGGGGGGGCCAGGGGAAGAGACCCAGTACTTC.